What follows are 29 T cell receptor beta chains derived from one specimen sequenced in a study of graft-versus-host responses after intestinal transplantation. These receptors lack a known antigen. The assay was immunoSEQ multiplex PCR, and TCRdb's table has in-frame clones only and misses some. This sample yields about 94,000 clones, of which 91% are seen a single time; around 0.5% belongs to the top ten. The sample in question was unstimulated CD8+ T cells sorted from spleen or lymph node cells, obtained before intestinal transplant. The receptors shown here come from a human donor who received an intestinal transplant.

The chain combines TRBV6-6 with TRBJ1-6; TRBD1 aligns across 7 bases. Germline CDR1 and CDR2: MNHNY and SVGAGI (reference sequence). The CDR3 loop spans 13 amino acids. V shed 4 bases and J 6 bases; nucleotides not matched to a gene: 0. The CDR3 nucleotides are TGTGCCAGCAGTTGGGACAGTAATTCACCCCTCCACTTT. As protein: CASSWDSNSPLHF.

The chain has TRBV7-9 and TRBJ2-3, with D possibly matching TRBD1 (5 bases). V lost 0 bases and J lost 3, with 7 bases in between. Germline CDR1 and CDR2: SEHNR and FQNEAQ (reference sequence). The CDR3 is 14 amino acids. The DNA of the CDR3 is TGTGCCAGCAGCTTAGCGCAGGGAACAGATACGCAGTATTTT. Translation: CASSLAQGTDTQYF.

This clone has only one observation. The rearrangement links TRBV12-5 to TRBJ1-5; D may be TRBD1 (5 bases). V dropped 0 bases and J dropped 6 bases, with 9 bases sitting between them. Per the germline V gene, CDR1 is LGHNT and CDR2 is FRNRAP. This CDR3 contains 14 residues. CDR3 region: CASGLVGGTQPQHF. Here the CDR3 DNA reads TGTGCTAGTGGTTTGGTCGGGGGGACTCAGCCCCAGCATTTT.

The rearrangement uses TRBV5-1 and TRBJ2-3; 9 bases map to TRBD1. V gave up 4 bases and J gave up 5 bases; unmatched junction bases: 8. Germline CDR1 SGHRS, CDR2 YFSETQ. This CDR3 is 15 amino acids long. Here the CDR3 reads CASSLEPGQGDTQYF. The CDR3 DNA reads as TGCGCCAGCAGCCTCGAACCGGGACAGGGAGATACGCAGTATTTT.

This chain links TRBV2 with TRBJ2-4, with 9 bases fitting TRBD1. Germline CDR1 reads SNHLY; CDR2 reads FYNNEI. CDR3 size: 14 residues. The trim removed 4 bases at V and 7 bases at J, leaving 5 bases unmatched. The CDR3 bases are TGTGCCAGCAGTGGGACAGGGGTGGAGAACATTCAGTACTTC. It encodes CASSGTGVENIQYF. Using reference TRBV2 and TRBJ2-4 for the parts outside the CDR3, the full variable domain is EPEVTQTPSHQVTQMGQEVILRCVPISNHLYFYWYRQILGQKVEFLVSFYNNEISEKSEIFDDQFSVERPDGSNFTLKIRSTKLEDSAMYFCASSGTGVENIQYFGAGTRLSVL.

V usage is TRBV25-1 and J usage is TRBJ1-4; D remains unclear. With 3 bases removed from V and 7 bases from J, the gap between germline ends came to 6 bases. Germline CDR1 and CDR2: MGHDK and SYGVNS. This CDR3 region has 12 residues. The CDR3 loop reads CASSDGPEKLFF. In DNA, the CDR3 is TGTGCCAGCAGTGATGGGCCTGAAAAACTGTTTTTT.

This chain links TRBV7-3 with TRBJ2-7; 12 bases map to TRBD1. CDR1 is SGHTA, CDR2 FQGTGA, per germline. This CDR3 has 15 amino acids. The V segment lost 5 bases and the J segment 4 bases; nucleotides outside the gene matches: 6. Written as DNA, the CDR3 is TGTGCCAGCAGCCTCGGGACAGGGGGCGGGTACGAGCAGTACTTC. It encodes CASSLGTGGGYEQYF.

The CDR3 DNA reads TGCAGCGTCCGAGACAATGAGCAGTTCTTC. Translating it yields CSVRDNEQFF. This chain joins TRBV29-1 and TRBJ2-1, with D uncertain. Trimming shortened V by 6 bases and J by 5 bases, and 5 bases separated the two germline ends. The CDR3 spans 10 residues. From germline, CDR1 is SQVTM and CDR2 ANQGSEA.

This rearrangement joins TRBV19 to TRBJ2-1, with D perhaps TRBD2 (6 bases). The CDR3 covers 13 residues. The germline V gene has CDR1 LNHDA and CDR2 SQIVND (reference sequence). Trimming shortened V by 5 bases and J by 4 bases, and 9 bases separated the two germline ends. The DNA of the CDR3 is TGTGCCAGTAGTCAACTAGCTTACAATGAGCAGTTCTTC. As protein: CASSQLAYNEQFF.

The J gene is TRBJ2-7, the V gene TRBV25-1; D is ambiguous. CDR3 length: 10 residues. V was clipped by 8 bases and J by 4 bases, with 6 bases between them. Germline assignment: CDR1 MGHDK and CDR2 SYGVNS. CDR3 DNA: TGTGCCAGCGGGCATTACGAGCAGTACTTC. This gives the protein CASGHYEQYF.

This sequence joins TRBV19 and TRBJ2-3; 9 nucleotides agree with TRBD2. There are 15 residues in the CDR3. The junction had 6 bases not matched to a gene; V was cut back by 5 bases and J by 3 bases. Germline lookup yields CDR1 LNHDA and CDR2 SQIVND (reference sequence). CDR3 bases: TGTGCCAGTAGTCGCACGGCGGGGGGGACAGATACGCAGTATTTT. Translation gives CASSRTAGGTDTQYF.

This chain joins TRBV7-8 and TRBJ2-2; TRBD2 matches at 10 bases. V lost 7 bases to trimming and J lost 1 base; unmatched junction nucleotides: 0. The CDR3 is made up of 14 amino acids. Germline V lookup: CDR1 SGHVS, CDR2 FQNEAQ. CDR3 coding DNA: TGTGCCAGCACTAGCGGGGGGAACACCGGGGAGCTGTTTTTT. Translation gives CASTSGGNTGELFF.

The genes are TRBV6-1 and TRBJ1-2; 9 bases match TRBD1. From germline, CDR1 is MNHNS and CDR2 SASEGT. V was pared by 0 bases and J by 4 bases, with 12 bases of the junction left unmatched. The CDR3 runs 18 residues. CDR3 sequence reads: CASSEAFGTGLIIYGYTF. The DNA for the CDR3 is TGTGCCAGCAGTGAAGCGTTTGGGACAGGGCTCATTATCTATGGCTACACCTTC.

The rearrangement links TRBV5-5 to TRBJ2-7; 12 nucleotides align to TRBD1. Losses at the gene ends were 4 bases for V and 5 bases for J; bases not matched to a gene: 4. The germline CDR1 and CDR2 sequences are SGHKS and YYEKEE (reference sequence). The CDR3 has 14 residues. CDR3 nucleotides: TGTGCCAGCAGCGGGGGGACAGGGGGCCACGAGCAGTACTTC. Encoded protein: CASSGGTGGHEQYF.

The chain couples TRBV30 to TRBJ2-7; no reliable D call. The CDR3 is 12 residues long. CDR1 and CDR2 from the germline V gene are GTSNPN and SVGIG (reference sequence). V lost 0 bases, J lost 3 bases, and 6 bases lay in between. CDR3 region: CAWSVNIYEQYF. CDR3 in DNA: TGTGCCTGGAGTGTGAACATCTACGAGCAGTACTTC.

The chain couples TRBV4-1 to TRBJ2-7; D may be TRBD2 (6 bases). V was pared by 2 bases and J by 2 bases, with 13 bases between. Germline lookup yields CDR1 MGHRA and CDR2 YSYEKL. The CDR3 covers 15 residues. In DNA form, the CDR3 reads TGCGCCAGCAGCCAAAGGGACTCCCCTGCCTACGAGCAGTACTTC. Amino acid sequence: CASSQRDSPAYEQYF.

V and J are TRBV19 and TRBJ1-5; no clear D. The CDR3 is 14 amino acids. Germline CDR1 is LNHDA and CDR2 is SQIVND (reference sequence). V lost 4 bases to trimming and J lost 0 bases, with 7 bases between them. The CDR3 spells CASSTPSSNQPQHF. The CDR3 DNA sequence: TGTGCCAGTAGTACCCCCTCTAGCAATCAGCCCCAGCATTTT.

On this clone itself: The same CDR3 can be traced to other DNA sequences in this sample. The chain links TRBV19 to TRBJ2-7, with 9 bases lining up with TRBD1. The J segment lost 2 bases and the V segment lost 1 base, leaving 0 bases of the junction unmatched. Germline loops: CDR1 LNHDA, CDR2 SQIVND (reference sequence). CDR3 length equals 14 residues. Here the CDR3 reads CASSIGTGAYEQYF. The DNA of the CDR3 is TGTGCCAGTAGTATAGGGACAGGGGCCTACGAGCAGTACTTC.

In its sample, this clone was seen once. The chain couples TRBV6-1 to TRBJ2-1; the match to TRBD2 covers 11 bases. Trimming at V came to 3 bases and at J to 6 bases, leaving 4 bases not matched to a gene. CDR3 length: 15 residues. Germline CDR1 is MNHNS and CDR2 is SASEGT. The CDR3 loop is CASSELTSGGNEQFF. CDR3 sequence (DNA): TGTGCCAGCAGTGAGCTTACTAGCGGGGGCAATGAGCAGTTCTTC.

This rearrangement joins TRBV9 to TRBJ2-1; 8 bases are shared with TRBD1. This CDR3 is 14 amino acids long. Unmatched junction bases numbered 3, after V lost 1 base and J lost 6 bases. Germline CDR1 is SGDLS and CDR2 is YYNGEE. The CDR3 reads CASSVQGAGNEQFF. CDR3 sequence (DNA): TGTGCCAGCAGCGTACAGGGGGCAGGCAATGAGCAGTTCTTC.

The chain combines TRBV29-1 with TRBJ2-7; D is possibly TRBD1 (6 bases). V was shortened by 4 bases and J by 2 bases, with 21 bases between the two germline ends. The CDR3 is 16 residues long. Germline CDR1 is SQVTM and CDR2 is ANQGSEA. CDR3 region: CSVAGDSTVDPYEQYF. For the CDR3, the DNA is TGCAGCGTTGCAGGGGATAGTACCGTAGACCCCTACGAGCAGTACTTC.

V and J are TRBV29-1 and TRBJ1-5; D ambiguous. The CDR3 has 13 amino acids. Looked up from germline, CDR1 is SQVTM and CDR2 is ANQGSEA. The germline V and J ends were trimmed by 1 base and 0 bases, with 4 bases remaining between them. The CDR3 region is CSVEAGSNQPQHF. For the CDR3, the DNA is TGCAGCGTTGAAGCAGGTAGCAATCAGCCCCAGCATTTT.

J is TRBJ2-1 and V is TRBV2, with D possibly being TRBD2 (6 bases). Germline loops: CDR1 SNHLY, CDR2 FYNNEI. The CDR3 length is 13 residues. The ends were cut back, 7 bases at V and 0 bases at J, with 7 bases in the middle. The CDR3 DNA sequence: TGTGCCAGCATAGCGGACTCCTACAATGAGCAGTTCTTC. Its protein product is CASIADSYNEQFF.

This clone was counted a few times. V and J are TRBV5-6 and TRBJ2-7; tentatively, D is TRBD2 (6 bases). CDR3 size: 14 residues. Germline V gene lookup returns CDR1 SGHDT and CDR2 YYEEEE. Trimming pared 3 bases from V and 2 bases from J, leaving 12 bases between. The CDR3 coding sequence is TGTGCCAGCAGCTGGGGGACTGGTCCCTACGAGCAGTACTTC. Translating gives CASSWGTGPYEQYF.

This chain links TRBV5-3 with TRBJ2-5; 13 nucleotides align to TRBD2. TRBV5-3 is an ORF for which the function is uncertain. After removal of 4 bases from V and 5 bases from J, the junction contained 5 bases not matched to a gene. CDR3 length equals 15 residues. CDR3 loop: CARSGPGLAGETQYF. CDR3 DNA sequence: TGTGCCAGAAGCGGCCCGGGACTAGCGGGGGAGACCCAGTACTTC.

J is TRBJ2-5 and V is TRBV5-1; 9 bases agree with TRBD2. Germline CDR1 SGHRS, CDR2 YFSETQ. The CDR3 extends over 17 amino acids. V was clipped by 4 bases and J by 5 bases; unmatched bases: 15. CDR3 nucleotides: TGCGCCAGCAGCCCCGCCATAGCGGGGGCCCCGGGGGAGACCCAGTACTTC. This codes for CASSPAIAGAPGETQYF. Drawing the rest from reference TRBV5-1 and TRBJ2-5, the complete variable domain is KAGVTQTPRYLIKTRGQQVTLSCSPISGHRSVSWYQQTPGQGLQFLFEYFSETQRNKGNFPGRFSGRQFSNSRSEMNVSTLELGDSALYLCASSPAIAGAPGETQYFGPGTRLLVL.

The chain employs TRBV5-6 and TRBJ2-1, with D possibly TRBD2 on 5 matching bases. Trimming took off 4 bases at V and 7 bases at J, with 6 bases between the two ends. Germline V gives CDR1 SGHDT, CDR2 YYEEEE. The CDR3 runs to 11 residues. As DNA, the CDR3 is TGTGCCAGCAGCCGCGGGAATGAGCAGTTCTTC. Residues: CASSRGNEQFF.

This chain uses TRBV6-5 with TRBJ2-7; TRBD2 agrees at 7 bases. The germline V gene encodes CDR1 MNHEY and CDR2 SVGAGI. The V gene end was trimmed by 2 bases and the J gene end by 1 base; junction bases not matched to a gene: 5. CDR3 length: 15 residues. In nucleotides, the CDR3 is TGTGCCAGCAGTTACGGTCGCGGGAGTTCCTACGAGCAGTACTTC. This codes for CASSYGRGSSYEQYF.

This chain joins TRBV15 and TRBJ2-3; possible D gene TRBD2, 5 bases. The CDR3 sequence is 19 residues long. Germline CDR1 LNHNV, CDR2 YYDKDF (reference sequence). V lost 5 bases and J lost 3, with 27 bases in between. DNA for the CDR3: TGTGCCACCAGCCCCCGGAGGAGGTCCTATCCCGATGGTACAGATACGCAGTATTTT. Its protein product is CATSPRRRSYPDGTDTQYF.